The 3 T cell receptor beta chains reported below all come from one sample, sequenced in a study of shared clonotypes between healthy human individuals. Method: immunoSEQ multiplex PCR; TCRdb's copy keeps in-frame clones and lacks some. The sample carries fewer than 650,000 clones, approximately 80% recorded once. Sequenced: PBMCs. All receptors come from a woman in her thirties or forties in good health. Some clones in this sample may be carry-over from other donors' samples.

The chain uses TRBV7-2 and TRBJ1-5; D might be TRBD1 (5 bases). Germline V gene data show CDR1 as SGHTA and CDR2 as FQGNSA. V lost 5 bases to trimming and J lost 3 bases, with 8 bases between them. This CDR3 comprises 13 residues. The CDR3 coding sequence is TGTGCCAGCAGCCAGGGCCCCAATCAGCCCCAGCATTTT. It yields the protein CASSQGPNQPQHF.

The V and J genes are TRBV11-2 and TRBJ1-3; D not certain. The CDR3 spans 13 residues. CDR1 SGHAT and CDR2 FQNNGV come from the germline V gene. Trimming pared 1 base from V and 7 bases from J, leaving 8 bases between. The chain's CDR3 is CASSLGLGNTIYF. The CDR3 bases are TGTGCCAGCAGCTTAGGGTTGGGGAACACCATATATTTT.

A remark on this clone: A much larger clone lies one base from this, so it may be a read error. The same CDR3 can be traced to other DNA sequences in this sample. V and J are TRBV15 and TRBJ2-3; D call uncertain. Germline V gives CDR1 LNHNV, CDR2 YYDKDF (reference sequence). This CDR3 comprises 14 residues. The V end lost 1 base, the J end lost 5 bases, and 10 bases lay between the germline ends. CDR3 loop: CATSRGGIGDTQYF. In nucleotides, the CDR3 is TGTGCCACCAGCAGAGGAGGTATCGGAGATACGCAGTATTTT.